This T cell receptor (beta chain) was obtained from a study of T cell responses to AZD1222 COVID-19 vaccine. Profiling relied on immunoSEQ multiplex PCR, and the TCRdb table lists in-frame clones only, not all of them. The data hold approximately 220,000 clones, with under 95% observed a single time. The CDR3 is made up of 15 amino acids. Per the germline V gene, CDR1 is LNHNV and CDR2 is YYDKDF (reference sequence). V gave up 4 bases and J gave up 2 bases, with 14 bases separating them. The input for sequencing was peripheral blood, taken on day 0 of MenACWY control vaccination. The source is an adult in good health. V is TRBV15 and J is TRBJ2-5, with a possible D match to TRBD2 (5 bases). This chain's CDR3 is CATSTGVSSQETQYF. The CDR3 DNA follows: TGTGCCACCAGCACCGGGGTCTCGTCGCAAGAGACCCAGTACTTC.